Following are 24 T cell receptor beta chains from one sample sequenced in a study of shared clonotypes between healthy human individuals. Measured with immunoSEQ multiplex PCR; TCRdb has only the in-frame clones, and not every one. The sample consists of 1,500,000 or so clones, around 98.5% of them appearing once. The sample comprised naive CD4+ T cells sorted from blood. The subset here: CD45RA+ positively selected. These TCRs come from a man younger than 40 in good health.

This clone came up once. This specimen includes other DNA sequences encoding the same CDR3. The J gene is TRBJ1-5, the V gene TRBV19; D is perhaps TRBD1 (5 bases). CDR3 size: 14 residues. CDR1 is LNHDA, CDR2 SQIVND, per germline (reference sequence). With 2 bases removed from V and 5 bases from J, the gap between germline ends came to 10 bases. The CDR3 is CASSISRGDQPQHF. DNA for the CDR3: TGTGCCAGTAGTATAAGTAGAGGGGATCAGCCCCAGCATTTT. Filled out from reference TRBV19 and TRBJ1-5, the complete variable domain reads DGGITQSPKYLFRKEGQNVTLSCEQNLNHDAMYWYRQDPGQGLRLIYYSQIVNDFQKGDIAEGYSVSREKKESFPLTVTSAQKNPTAFYLCASSISRGDQPQHFGDGTRLSIL.

V is TRBV6-5 and J is TRBJ2-7; 7 bases map to TRBD1. The CDR3 extends over 14 amino acids. CDR1 is MNHEY, CDR2 SVGAGI, per germline. Unmatched junction bases numbered 9, after V lost 8 bases and J lost 2 bases. The CDR3 DNA sequence: TGTGCCAGCGTGGGAAACAGGGGCACCTACGAGCAGTACTTC. As protein: CASVGNRGTYEQYF.

V gene TRBV7-9 combines with J gene TRBJ2-7; 11 bases agree with TRBD2. The V gene end was trimmed by 1 base and the J gene end by 5 bases; junction bases not matched to a gene: 7. The CDR3 consists of 16 residues. CDR1 SEHNR and CDR2 FQNEAQ come from the germline V gene (reference sequence). CDR3 protein: CASSLGLLAGVHEQYF. The DNA for the CDR3 is TGTGCCAGCAGCTTAGGGCTACTAGCGGGAGTACACGAGCAGTACTTC.

This clone was found once. The chain carries TRBV10-1 and TRBJ2-5; D ambiguous. Between the trimmed V and J ends, which lost 6 bases and 3 bases, there was a span of 8 bases. The germline V gene encodes CDR1 WNHNN and CDR2 SYGVQD (reference sequence). CDR3 length: 12 amino acids. In DNA form, the CDR3 reads TGCGCCAGCAGCGGTAGGGAAGAGACCCAGTACTTC. Protein product: CASSGREETQYF.

This chain uses TRBV5-4 with TRBJ1-1; TRBD1 is a possible D gene (5 bases). CDR3 size: 15 residues. V lost 4 bases and J 4 bases, leaving 17 bases between the germline ends. Germline lookup yields CDR1 SGHNT and CDR2 YYREEE (reference sequence). The CDR3 DNA reads as TGTGCCAGCAGCACCGGGACCCCAGGAAGCACTGAAGCTTTCTTT. As protein: CASSTGTPGSTEAFF.

The chain joins TRBV5-1 to TRBJ1-4; TRBD1 matches at 7 bases. Germline CDR1 reads SGHRS; CDR2 reads YFSETQ. The CDR3 loop spans 16 amino acids. Trimming removed 0 bases from V and 5 bases from J; junction bases left unmatched: 7. CDR3 nucleotides: TGCGCCAGCAGCTTGGTTCCAGGGGGAAGCAATGAAAAACTGTTTTTT. Its translation: CASSLVPGGSNEKLFF.

This sequence joins TRBV6-4 and TRBJ2-1; 9 bases fit TRBD2. This CDR3 comprises 13 residues. V gave up 6 bases and J gave up 15 bases; unmatched junction bases: 12. Germline V gene lookup returns CDR1 MRHNA and CDR2 SNTAGT. The DNA for the CDR3 is TGTGCCAGCAGCGATTCTGCTAGCGGGACGCTGTTCTTC. Its protein is CASSDSASGTLFF.

The V gene is TRBV25-1, the J gene TRBJ2-3, with D possibly TRBD2 on 7 matching bases. V lost 1 base, J lost 1 base, and 15 bases lay in between. This CDR3 has 17 residues. The germline CDR1 and CDR2 sequences are MGHDK and SYGVNS. CDR3 DNA: TGTGCCAGCAGTGAATCAATCGGGGGGCCTGGCACAGATACGCAGTATTTT. Its protein product is CASSESIGGPGTDTQYF. Full variable domain (rest looked up from reference TRBV25-1 and TRBJ2-3): EADIYQTPRYLVIGTGKKITLECSQTMGHDKMYWYQQDPGMELHLIHYSYGVNSTEKGDLSSESTVSRIRTEHFPLTLESARPSHTSQYLCASSESIGGPGTDTQYFGPGTRLTVL.

Points on this clone: The same CDR3 arises from other DNA sequences in this sample as well. The chain has TRBV5-1 and TRBJ2-7; 9 positions agree with TRBD1. Trimming removed 4 bases from V and 2 bases from J; junction bases left unmatched: 4. The CDR3 sequence is 14 residues long. In germline, CDR1 is SGHRS, CDR2 YFSETQ. CDR3 residues: CASSPDRGPYEQYF. The CDR3 nucleotides are TGCGCCAGCAGCCCGGACAGGGGTCCCTACGAGCAGTACTTC.

The chain carries TRBV11-2 and TRBJ2-1; 11 bases map to TRBD2. The CDR3 contains 17 residues. The J segment lost 4 bases and the V segment lost 6 bases, leaving 11 bases of the junction unmatched. The germline CDR1 and CDR2 sequences are SGHAT and FQNNGV. The CDR3 reads CASSTGVAGGRYNEQFF. In DNA, the CDR3 is TGTGCCAGCAGTACCGGGGTAGCGGGAGGGAGGTACAATGAGCAGTTCTTC.

As concerns this clone: Additional DNA sequences in this sample encode the identical CDR3. The V gene is TRBV15, the J gene TRBJ2-5; tentative D call: TRBD1 (6 bases). This CDR3 is 13 amino acids long. Trimming took off 3 bases at V and 5 bases at J, with 10 bases between the two ends. Germline CDR1 LNHNV, CDR2 YYDKDF (reference sequence). The CDR3 reads CATSRATGETQYF. CDR3 coding DNA: TGTGCCACCAGCAGGGCTACAGGGGAGACCCAGTACTTC.

V usage is TRBV19 and J usage is TRBJ1-5; D is possibly TRBD1 (6 bases). Trimming took 10 bases from V and 2 from J, leaving 12 bases between them. The CDR3 spans 13 residues. In germline, CDR1 is LNHDA, CDR2 SQIVND (reference sequence). The CDR3 reads CAISRGGNQPQHF. Written as DNA, the CDR3 is TGTGCCATTTCGAGGGGGGGCAATCAGCCCCAGCATTTT. Full variable domain (outside the CDR3, taken from reference TRBV19 and TRBJ1-5): DGGITQSPKYLFRKEGQNVTLSCEQNLNHDAMYWYRQDPGQGLRLIYYSQIVNDFQKGDIAEGYSVSREKKESFPLTVTSAQKNPTAFYLCAISRGGNQPQHFGDGTRLSIL.

The genes are TRBV5-1 and TRBJ2-2; D is undetermined. There are 14 residues in the CDR3. Between the trimmed V and J ends, which lost 0 bases and 4 bases, there was a span of 7 bases. Per germline, CDR1 SGHRS and CDR2 YFSETQ. CDR3 residues: CASSLDHPTGELFF. CDR3 in DNA: TGCGCCAGCAGCTTGGACCACCCCACCGGGGAGCTGTTTTTT. The full variable domain, completed using reference TRBV5-1 and TRBJ2-2, is KAGVTQTPRYLIKTRGQQVTLSCSPISGHRSVSWYQQTPGQGLQFLFEYFSETQRNKGNFPGRFSGRQFSNSRSEMNVSTLELGDSALYLCASSLDHPTGELFFGEGSRLTVL.

A word on this clone: The identical CDR3 is also encoded by other nucleotide sequences in the sample. The chain links TRBV2 to TRBJ1-5; TRBD1 matches 7 bases. After removal of 5 bases from V and 4 bases from J, the junction contained 5 bases not matched to a gene. Germline values: CDR1 SNHLY, CDR2 FYNNEI. This CDR3 has 14 residues. CDR3 amino acids: CASSPGQVNQPQHF. The CDR3 bases are TGTGCCAGCAGTCCCGGACAGGTTAATCAGCCCCAGCATTTT. The full variable domain, completed using reference TRBV2 and TRBJ1-5, is EPEVTQTPSHQVTQMGQEVILRCVPISNHLYFYWYRQILGQKVEFLVSFYNNEISEKSEIFDDQFSVERPDGSNFTLKIRSTKLEDSAMYFCASSPGQVNQPQHFGDGTRLSIL.

This chain joins TRBV29-1 and TRBJ2-2, with 7 bases that match TRBD1. V dropped 8 bases and J dropped 6; count of bases not matched to a gene: 6. Germline V lookup: CDR1 SQVTM, CDR2 ANQGSEA. CDR3 size: 12 residues. CDR3 loop: CSWQGDSGELFF. CDR3 DNA sequence: TGCAGCTGGCAGGGGGATTCCGGGGAGCTGTTTTTT.

V usage is TRBV5-1 and J usage is TRBJ1-2; 8 bases are a match to TRBD1. V shed 1 base and J 5 bases; nucleotides not matched to a gene: 13. The length of the CDR3 is 17 residues. From germline, CDR1 is SGHRS and CDR2 YFSETQ. CDR3 coding DNA: TGCGCCAGCAGCTTGTCCAGAGAAGGACAGGGTGCGTATGGCTACACCTTC. Translation gives CASSLSREGQGAYGYTF.

The V gene is TRBV18, the J gene TRBJ2-7, with D possibly being TRBD2 (5 bases). Germline V CDR1 and CDR2: KGHSH, LQKENI. Trimming cost V 3 bases and J 1 base, with 10 bases left between them. The CDR3 consists of 14 residues. The CDR3 sequence is CASSPTGDSYEQYF. The CDR3 nucleotides read TGTGCCAGCTCACCCACCGGGGATTCCTACGAGCAGTACTTC. Looking up the rest from reference TRBV18 and TRBJ2-7 gives the full variable domain: NAGVMQNPRHLVRRRGQEARLRCSPMKGHSHVYWYRQLPEEGLKFMVYLQKENIIDESGMPKERFSAEFPKEGPSILRIQQVVRGDSAAYFCASSPTGDSYEQYFGPGTRLTVT.

J is TRBJ2-7 and V is TRBV7-3, with D perhaps matching TRBD1 or TRBD2 (5 bases each). V was clipped by 2 bases and J by 1 base, with 12 bases between them. The length of the CDR3 is 15 residues. Looked up from germline, CDR1 is SGHTA and CDR2 is FQGTGA. CDR3 nucleotides: TGTGCCAGCAGCTTATCGGGCAGGGAGTCCTACGAGCAGTACTTC. Residues: CASSLSGRESYEQYF.

The V and J genes are TRBV5-6 and TRBJ1-2; 7 nucleotides agree with TRBD1. Germline loops: CDR1 SGHDT, CDR2 YYEEEE. Germline trimming cut 0 bases from V and 5 bases from J; bases unmatched to any gene: 7. The CDR3 length is 15 residues. The CDR3 sequence: CASSLGWDSYYGYTF. CDR3 nucleotides: TGTGCCAGCAGCTTGGGGTGGGACAGCTATTATGGCTACACCTTC.

The chain is built from TRBV28 and TRBJ1-3; 7 positions agree with TRBD1. Germline CDR1 MDHEN, CDR2 SYDVKM. V lost 6 bases, J lost 10 bases, and 18 bases stayed unmatched. The CDR3 sequence is 16 residues long. CDR3 in amino acids: CASRSPRDRVKKTIYF. DNA for the CDR3: TGTGCCAGCAGGTCCCCCCGAGACAGGGTGAAGAAGACCATATATTTT.

CDR3 bases: TGTGCCAGCAGCTCCACGACAGAAACAAGAATGGCCTACAATGAGCAGTTCTTC. Translated, it gives CASSSTTETRMAYNEQFF. The V and J genes are TRBV9 and TRBJ2-1; D might be TRBD1 (5 bases). Looked up from germline, CDR1 is SGDLS and CDR2 is YYNGEE. CDR3 length: 18 residues. V lost 4 bases and J 2 bases, leaving 22 bases between the germline ends.

The V gene is TRBV21-1, the J gene TRBJ2-7; TRBD1, the table's D call, was not compared with the DNA. TRBV21-1 is a pseudogene segment. The CDR3 consists of 15 residues. The CDR3 protein is CASCPDSDPPYEQYF. Here the CDR3 DNA reads TGTGCCAGCTGCCCGGACAGCGATCCCCCCTACGAGCAGTACTTC.

The chain combines TRBV5-1 with TRBJ1-1; D remains ambiguous. The CDR3 is 14 amino acids. Germline-derived CDR1 and CDR2 are SGHRS and YFSETQ. Trimming removed 4 bases at V and 2 bases at J, with 12 bases between. The CDR3 region is CASSPPRGNTEAFF. CDR3 DNA sequence: TGCGCCAGCAGCCCGCCGCGGGGAAACACTGAAGCTTTCTTT.

The chain joins TRBV14 to TRBJ2-1; D unresolved. The CDR3 extends over 14 amino acids. Germline V lookup: CDR1 SGHDN, CDR2 FVKESK. V lost 4 bases, J lost 2 bases, and 9 bases lay in between. CDR3 residues: CASSPMTAYNEQFF. The DNA for the CDR3 is TGTGCCAGCAGCCCAATGACCGCCTACAATGAGCAGTTCTTC.